This record covers a single T cell receptor (beta chain). The CDR3 contains 14 residues. CDR1 is SNHLY and CDR2 is FYNNEI in the germline V gene. The V and J ends lost 7 bases and 8 bases respectively, with 20 bases between them. This specimen comes from a study of CD8 T cells in Susac syndrome. Reverse transcription used roughly 0.45 to 1 ug RNA and random hexamers. Amplification of TCR beta CDR3 used immunoSEQ multiplex PCR across 54 Vbeta and 13 Jbeta. In TCRdb, the immunoSEQ multiplex PCR reads were re-called with MiXCR into one record per CDR3 protein. The table lists some 130,000 distinct CDR3 sequences, around 94% of them singletons. Sequencing of TCR beta was undertaken in CD8+ and CD4+ T cells derived from blood.

V usage is TRBV2 and J usage is TRBJ1-2; D gene unclear. The receptor was derived from a human donor with multiple sclerosis. The sequencing sample was made of CD4+ T cells from PBMCs. The CDR3 nucleotides are TGTGCCAGCAAGTTGGGTCAATTGGAGGGCGGCTACACCTTC. Its protein product is CASKLGQLEGGYTF.